This T cell receptor (beta chain) was identified during a study of control samples from healthy donors and cancer patients (TCRdb year 2020). Library preparation was by the immunoSEQ multiplex PCR assay. In its TCRdb copy, this immuneACCESS table keeps in-frame sequences only and misses some clones. Where compared with another copy, unresolved V genes explain less than half of these, and the others have no known cause. Here the sample has under 150,000 clones; roughly 87% occur a single time. The top ten clonotypes cover around 9% of the sample. For this clone: The target of this receptor is not known. One base away there is no much larger clone; base qualities are not given.

CDR1 is given as SGHNT and CDR2 as YENEEA, both from the germline V gene. V lost 5 bases and J lost 6 bases, and the count of bases not matched to a germline gene is 10. From the cysteine up to the phenylalanine, the CDR3 has a length of 15 residues. The only DNA kept is the CDR3, 45 bases in frame from the first base. This chain joins TRBV11-3 to TRBJ1-5, and TRBD1 matches 7 of the central bases. The receptor was isolated from a man aged 40-49 years in good health. Sequencing was carried out using blood. The CDR3 in this case is CASSPPTGNVQPQHF. The nucleotide sequence reads as follows: TGTGCCAGCAGCCCACCGACAGGGAATGTTCAGCCCCAGCATTTT.